This TCR beta chain was obtained from a study of blood T cell repertoires in COVID-19. Sequenced by immunoSEQ multiplex PCR; TCRdb stores in-frame clones only, minus some. The profile shows 50,000 or so clones, less than 90% of them singletons. The CDR3 is 14 amino acids. Trimming left V 3 bases short and J 6 bases short, with 11 bases between. Germline values: CDR1 KGHDR, CDR2 SFDVKD. The chain recombines TRBV24-1 with TRBJ2-1; the D gene is possibly TRBD1 (6 bases). The receptor was derived from a human donor in a cohort sampled during active COVID-19. The sample consisted of peripheral blood. The CDR3 region is CATSDRRGGNEQFF. The CDR3 region has the DNA TGTGCCACCAGTGATCGCAGGGGTGGCAATGAGCAGTTCTTC.